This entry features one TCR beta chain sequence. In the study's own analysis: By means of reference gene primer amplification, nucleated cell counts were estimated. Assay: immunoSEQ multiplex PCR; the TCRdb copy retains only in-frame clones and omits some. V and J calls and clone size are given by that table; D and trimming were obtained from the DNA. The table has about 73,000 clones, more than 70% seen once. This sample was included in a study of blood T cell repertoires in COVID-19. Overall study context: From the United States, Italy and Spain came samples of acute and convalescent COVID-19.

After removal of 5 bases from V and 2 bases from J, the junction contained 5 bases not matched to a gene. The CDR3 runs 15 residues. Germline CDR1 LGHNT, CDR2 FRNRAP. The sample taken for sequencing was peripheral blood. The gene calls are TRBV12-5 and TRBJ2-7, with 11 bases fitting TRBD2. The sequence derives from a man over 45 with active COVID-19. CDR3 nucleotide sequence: TGTGCTAGTGGTCGTTCTAGCGGGAGGACCTACGAGCAGTACTTC. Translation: CASGRSSGRTYEQYF.